This T cell receptor (beta chain) comes out of a study of shared clonotypes between healthy human individuals. Germline CDR1 reads MNHEY; CDR2 reads SMNVEV (reference sequence). This CDR3 has 16 amino acids. V was trimmed by 6 bases and J by 2 bases, leaving 17 bases between them. Some clones are missing from TCRdb's copy, which holds only in-frame ones; the method was immunoSEQ multiplex PCR. The repertoire includes 980,000 or so clones, roughly 72% of them detected once, and 1.5% sits in the top ten. Sequencing was done on a sample of memory CD4+ T cells sorted from blood. The subset here: CD45RA-negative fraction. The receptor's source is a man younger than 35 in good health. This chain uses TRBV27 with TRBJ1-5, with D hard to call. Written as DNA, the CDR3 is TGTGCCAGCAGCCCCCGACCTGGTTCGGGCAATCAGCCCCAGCATTTT. Encoded protein: CASSPRPGSGNQPQHF.